One and the same sample provided the 28 T cell receptor beta chains below, sequenced in a study of cytomegalovirus exposure and HLA in healthy donors (dated by TCRdb to 2016 to 2017). The library was generated by the immunoSEQ multiplex PCR assay. The immuneACCESS repertoire file appears here via TCRdb, limited to in-frame rearrangements. These files lack a portion of the clones; in checked studies, under half of the deficit traces to unresolved V genes, and the cause of the others is not known. Recorded for this sample are some 78,000 clones; almost 97% of them occurred a single time. 1.5% to 2% of the sample goes to the ten largest clones. The specimen was PBMCs. The origin of the receptors is a man aged 18-30 years in good health and CMV-seropositive.

The V gene is TRBV9, the J gene TRBJ2-1; TRBD1 agrees at 8 bases. Germline assignment: CDR1 SGDLS and CDR2 YYNGEE. V gave up 4 bases and J gave up 6 bases; unmatched junction bases: 9. CDR3 length: 15 residues. This CDR3 is CASSSRQGQRNEQFF. The CDR3, as DNA: TGTGCCAGCAGCTCCAGACAGGGGCAACGCAATGAGCAGTTCTTC.

Only one count was recorded for this clone. The chain couples TRBV27 to TRBJ2-2; TRBD2 aligns across 13 bases. The CDR3 is made up of 20 amino acids. Trimming took 5 bases from V and 4 from J; bases not matched to a gene: 16. From germline, CDR1 is MNHEY and CDR2 SMNVEV (reference sequence). The CDR3 DNA reads TGTGCCAGCAGTCTAGGACGGAGGGGACTAGCGGGACCGGGCACCGGGGAGCTGTTTTTT. This sequence encodes CASSLGRRGLAGPGTGELFF.

The chain combines TRBV28 with TRBJ2-7; no firm D call. This CDR3 is 15 amino acids long. V was shortened by 3 bases and J by 0 bases, with 12 bases between the two germline ends. Germline values: CDR1 MDHEN, CDR2 SYDVKM. Here the CDR3 DNA reads TGTGCCAGCAGTTTTAACTCGGGTAGCTCCTACGAGCAGTACTTC. Translated: CASSFNSGSSYEQYF.

V gene TRBV10-3 combines with J gene TRBJ2-2, with a tentative D call TRBD1 (6 bases). The CDR3 is made up of 16 amino acids. V gave up 4 bases and J gave up 0 bases, with 12 bases separating them. Germline CDR1 is ENHRY and CDR2 is SYGVKD. CDR3 loop: CAISGIGQSNTGELFF. Written as DNA, the CDR3 is TGTGCCATCAGTGGTATTGGACAGTCGAACACCGGGGAGCTGTTTTTT.

This chain links TRBV2 with TRBJ2-1, with 7 bases aligning to TRBD2. CDR3 length: 15 amino acids. Germline-derived CDR1 and CDR2 are SNHLY and FYNNEI. V shed 6 bases, J shed 8 bases, and the junction held 13 bases outside the gene matches. For the CDR3, the DNA is TGTGCCAGCAGCCCTAGACTAGCCAGCACCGATGAGCAGTTCTTC. It specifies CASSPRLASTDEQFF.

The chain couples TRBV2 to TRBJ1-5; D unresolved. Germline values: CDR1 SNHLY, CDR2 FYNNEI. CDR3 length: 15 amino acids. V was trimmed by 8 bases and J by 0 bases, leaving 14 bases between them. CDR3 sequence: CASSFSEASNQPQHF. DNA of the CDR3: TGTGCCAGCTCTTTCTCGGAGGCTAGCAATCAGCCCCAGCATTTT.

The rearrangement uses TRBV7-9 and TRBJ2-7; 8 bases are shared with TRBD2. V lost 1 base to trimming and J lost 2 bases; unmatched junction nucleotides: 4. Germline V gene data show CDR1 as SEHNR and CDR2 as FQNEAQ (reference sequence). CDR3 length: 15 residues. CDR3 sequence reads: CASSLEGTRAYEQYF. As DNA, the CDR3 is TGTGCCAGCAGCTTAGAAGGGACTAGAGCCTACGAGCAGTACTTC.

This chain joins TRBV30 and TRBJ2-1; maybe TRBD2 (5 bases). Trimming removed 5 bases at V and 0 bases at J, with 20 bases between. CDR1 is GTSNPN, CDR2 SVGIG, per germline (reference sequence). This CDR3 comprises 17 residues. CDR3: CAWRKLPGSGSYNEQFF. The CDR3 DNA reads TGTGCCTGGCGTAAACTCCCGGGGTCAGGCTCCTACAATGAGCAGTTCTTC.

The gene calls are TRBV5-4 and TRBJ2-1; maybe TRBD2 (5 bases). V dropped 7 bases and J dropped 8 bases, with 16 bases sitting between them. Germline values: CDR1 SGHNT, CDR2 YYREEE (reference sequence). This CDR3 spans 13 amino acids. CDR3 coding DNA: TGTGCCAGCTGGACTCCTGTGGGCGATGAGCAGTTCTTC. This codes for CASWTPVGDEQFF.

V gene TRBV29-1 combines with J gene TRBJ1-3; no clear D. V dropped 3 bases and J dropped 2 bases, with 8 bases sitting between them. Germline values: CDR1 SQVTM, CDR2 ANQGSEA. The CDR3 consists of 13 residues. CDR3 sequence: CSVDPGTGNTIYF. The CDR3 DNA sequence: TGCAGCGTTGACCCCGGGACTGGAAACACCATATATTTT.

This clone was observed once. V and J are TRBV2 and TRBJ2-1; D is unclear. The germline V gene encodes CDR1 SNHLY and CDR2 FYNNEI. CDR3 size: 13 residues. Trimming shortened V by 4 bases and J by 5 bases, and 9 bases separated the two germline ends. CDR3 loop: CASSAGYDNEQFF. Here the CDR3 DNA reads TGTGCCAGCAGTGCCGGGTACGACAATGAGCAGTTCTTC.

The rearrangement joins TRBV19 to TRBJ2-3; D not resolved. This CDR3 has 17 amino acids. Germline lookup yields CDR1 LNHDA and CDR2 SQIVND (reference sequence). The V and J ends lost 3 bases and 2 bases respectively, with 18 bases between them. The CDR3 bases are TGTGCCAGTAGTATCGGCCCGGCCGACTGGAACACAGATACGCAGTATTTT. Translation gives CASSIGPADWNTDTQYF.

This clone appeared a single time. The chain uses TRBV30 and TRBJ2-7; D is perhaps TRBD2 (6 bases). The CDR3 loop spans 11 amino acids. With 4 bases removed from V and 4 bases from J, the gap between germline ends came to 8 bases. The germline V gene has CDR1 GTSNPN and CDR2 SVGIG (reference sequence). CDR3: CAWTGSYEQYF. CDR3 in DNA: TGTGCCTGGACCGGGAGTTACGAGCAGTACTTC.

This clone was seen once. The chain carries TRBV18 and TRBJ2-2; 9 nucleotides align to TRBD2. The J segment lost 0 bases and the V segment lost 2 bases, leaving 13 bases of the junction unmatched. The CDR3 consists of 20 residues. The germline V gene has CDR1 KGHSH and CDR2 LQKENI. The DNA for the CDR3 is TGTGCCAGCTCACCAGGTCCGGACAGCGGGAGGCTCTCGAACACCGGGGAGCTGTTTTTT. It specifies CASSPGPDSGRLSNTGELFF.

The rearrangement links TRBV6-5 to TRBJ2-1; D gene ambiguous. The CDR3 runs to 15 residues. Per germline, CDR1 MNHEY and CDR2 SVGAGI. V shed 3 bases and J shed 2 bases, with 11 bases lying between them. CDR3 in DNA: TGTGCCAGCAGTTATCTTCCTGCAGCCTACAATGAGCAGTTCTTC. It codes for CASSYLPAAYNEQFF.

J is TRBJ1-1 and V is TRBV18, with TRBD1 as a possible D gene (6 bases). Germline V gives CDR1 KGHSH, CDR2 LQKENI. The CDR3 loop spans 12 amino acids. Trimming left V 2 bases short and J 11 bases short, with 12 bases between. The chain's CDR3 is CASSPGQLGAFF. CDR3 DNA sequence: TGTGCCAGCTCACCAGGACAGCTGGGGGCTTTCTTT.

The chain couples TRBV28 to TRBJ1-4, with D unresolved. CDR1 MDHEN and CDR2 SYDVKM come from the germline V gene. Trimming removed 3 bases at V and 8 bases at J, with 7 bases between. This CDR3 contains 12 residues. CDR3 sequence reads: CASSLQNEKLFF. DNA for the CDR3: TGTGCCAGCAGTTTGCAGAACGAAAAACTGTTTTTT.

The CDR3 reads CASSLSDGGNEQFF. Here the CDR3 DNA reads TGCGCCAGCAGCTTGAGCGACGGCGGTAATGAGCAGTTCTTC. The chain combines TRBV5-1 with TRBJ2-1, with unresolved D. The CDR3 covers 14 residues. Germline lookup yields CDR1 SGHRS and CDR2 YFSETQ. Trimming removed 1 base from V and 7 bases from J, with 12 bases in between.

V is TRBV13 and J is TRBJ2-7, with 7 positions matching TRBD2. Germline CDR1 and CDR2: PRHDT and FYEKMQ (reference sequence). V was clipped by 5 bases and J by 5 bases; unmatched bases: 6. The CDR3 loop spans 13 amino acids. The CDR3 loop reads CASSLGGSDEQYF. The DNA for the CDR3 is TGTGCCAGCAGCCTGGGAGGGTCGGACGAGCAGTACTTC.

The chain is built from TRBV29-1 and TRBJ2-3; 9 bases match TRBD1. Trimming cost V 8 bases and J 1 base; bases outside gene matches: 4. Looked up from germline, CDR1 is SQVTM and CDR2 is ANQGSEA. This CDR3 comprises 13 residues. CDR3 DNA sequence: TGCAGCTCTACAGGGGGCCGCACAGATACGCAGTATTTT. As protein: CSSTGGRTDTQYF.

The CDR3 coding sequence is TGCGCCAGCAGCCGTCTTAGTGGGGCAGTCGGAGCCACTGAAGCTTTCTTT. Its protein is CASSRLSGAVGATEAFF. The chain joins TRBV5-1 to TRBJ1-1, with TRBD1 as a possible D gene (5 bases). V gave up 4 bases and J gave up 4 bases, with 23 bases separating them. There are 17 residues in the CDR3. Germline lookup yields CDR1 SGHRS and CDR2 YFSETQ.

The chain combines TRBV15 with TRBJ1-6; perhaps TRBD1 as D (5 bases). V was shortened by 0 bases and J by 13 bases, with 10 bases between the two germline ends. Germline V gene lookup returns CDR1 LNHNV and CDR2 YYDKDF (reference sequence). This CDR3 spans 13 amino acids. CDR3 bases: TGTGCCACCAGCAGAGATCGTGGGGCGCCCCTCCACTTT. Amino acids: CATSRDRGAPLHF.

The chain is built from TRBV7-9 and TRBJ2-2; 7 bases match TRBD1. CDR1 and CDR2 (germline): SEHNR, FQNEAQ (reference sequence). V lost 5 bases and J lost 4; bases outside the gene matches: 13. The CDR3 has 17 amino acids. In nucleotides, the CDR3 is TGTGCCAGCAGCGCCCGAAAGGGGGCTTCATTCACCGGGGAGCTGTTTTTT. Amino acids: CASSARKGASFTGELFF.

The gene calls are TRBV14 and TRBJ2-1, with 9 bases aligning to TRBD2. The CDR3 length is 12 residues. Germline-derived CDR1 and CDR2 are SGHDN and FVKESK. With V trimmed by 7 bases and J by 9 bases, 4 bases remained unmatched. In DNA form, the CDR3 reads TGTGCCAGCAAGGCGGGAGGGAGTGAGCAGTTCTTC. Protein product: CASKAGGSEQFF. The full variable domain, with the rest looked up from reference TRBV14 and TRBJ2-1, is EAGVTQFPSHSVIEKGQTVTLRCDPISGHDNLYWYRRVMGKEIKFLLHFVKESKQDESGMPNNRFLAERTGGTYSTLKVQPAELEDSGVYFCASKAGGSEQFFGPGTRLTVL.

The chain has TRBV7-2 and TRBJ1-4; 12 positions agree with TRBD1. CDR3 size: 15 residues. Trimming cost V 4 bases and J 8 bases; bases outside gene matches: 5. The germline V gene has CDR1 SGHTA and CDR2 FQGNSA. CDR3 region: CASSSSGTGGEKLFF. As DNA, the CDR3 is TGTGCCAGCAGCTCCTCCGGGACAGGGGGCGAAAAACTGTTTTTT.

The chain combines TRBV18 with TRBJ2-7; 9 bases are shared with TRBD2. The trim removed 6 bases at V and 2 bases at J, leaving 8 bases unmatched. Germline CDR1 reads KGHSH; CDR2 reads LQKENI. This CDR3 region has 15 residues. In nucleotides, the CDR3 is TGTGCCAGCTCCCCCCTTGGCGGGAGGGCCTACGAGCAGTACTTC. Translating it yields CASSPLGGRAYEQYF.

This sequence joins TRBV11-2 and TRBJ2-7; D is ambiguous. Looked up from germline, CDR1 is SGHAT and CDR2 is FQNNGV. This CDR3 contains 16 residues. V lost 1 base to trimming and J lost 0 bases, with 13 bases between them. The CDR3 is CASSLVARPFSYEQYF. As DNA, the CDR3 is TGTGCCAGCAGCTTAGTTGCCAGGCCTTTCTCCTACGAGCAGTACTTC.

This clone appeared once. The J gene is TRBJ2-3, the V gene TRBV5-1; D perhaps matches TRBD2 (6 bases). Per the germline V gene, CDR1 is SGHRS and CDR2 is YFSETQ. The CDR3 spans 16 residues. Trimming removed 0 bases from V and 4 bases from J, with 15 bases in between. The CDR3 region is CASSLVTGGNADTQYF. CDR3 nucleotide sequence: TGCGCCAGCAGCTTGGTGACCGGCGGGAACGCAGATACGCAGTATTTT.